Detailed here is one T cell receptor beta chain. The CDR3 spans 14 residues. Trimming removed 4 bases from V and 3 bases from J; junction bases left unmatched: 7. In germline, CDR1 is SQVTM, CDR2 ANQGSEA. Repertoires were generated with immunoSEQ multiplex PCR, while TCRdb's copy carries only in-frame clones and drops some. This sample has 95,000 to 150,000 clones, with around nine tenths found just once. This record comes from a study of control samples from healthy donors and cancer patients. The sample was blood. The chain joins TRBV29-1 to TRBJ2-3, with TRBD2 matching over 7 bases. This TCR was recovered from a young man in good health. This CDR3 is CSVGLAGRTDTQYF. CDR3 nucleotides: TGCAGCGTTGGACTAGCCGGACGAACAGATACGCAGTATTTT.